The present entry profiles one T cell receptor beta chain with its context. There are 15 residues in the CDR3. The junction had 6 bases not matched to a gene; V was cut back by 0 bases and J by 5 bases. Germline CDR1 KGHSH, CDR2 LQKENI. The sample originates from a study of blood T cell repertoires in COVID-19. Background on the study: In each case, the material was cDNA or gDNA derived from T cells, B-cell-depleted T cells, or PBMCs.

The data were produced by immunoSEQ multiplex PCR, yet TCRdb's version contains in-frame clones alone and is incomplete. The sample includes about 180,000 clones, 65% to 85% seen only once; the top ten take about 6.7%. The sequence came from a woman in her thirties or forties with COVID-19, enrolled during active disease. Sequencing was performed on peripheral blood. The chain uses TRBV18 and TRBJ2-5, with 7 positions matching TRBD1. CDR3 sequence reads: CASSPPRGGKETQYF. The CDR3, as DNA: TGTGCCAGCTCACCACCGAGAGGGGGCAAGGAGACCCAGTACTTC. Supplemented by reference TRBV18 and TRBJ2-5, the full variable domain reads NAGVMQNPRHLVRRRGQEARLRCSPMKGHSHVYWYRQLPEEGLKFMVYLQKENIIDESGMPKERFSAEFPKEGPSILRIQQVVRGDSAAYFCASSPPRGGKETQYFGPGTRLLVL.